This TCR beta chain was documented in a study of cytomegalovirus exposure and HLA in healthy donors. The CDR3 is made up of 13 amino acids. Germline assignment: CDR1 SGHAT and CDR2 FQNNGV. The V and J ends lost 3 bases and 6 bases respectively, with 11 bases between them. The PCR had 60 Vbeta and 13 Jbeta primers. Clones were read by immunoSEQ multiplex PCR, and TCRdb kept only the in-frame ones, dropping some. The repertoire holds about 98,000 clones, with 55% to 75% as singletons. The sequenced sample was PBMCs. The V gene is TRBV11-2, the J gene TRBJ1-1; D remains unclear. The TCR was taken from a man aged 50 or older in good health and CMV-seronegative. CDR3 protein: CASSFGERAEAFF. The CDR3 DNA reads TGTGCCAGCAGCTTCGGTGAGAGGGCTGAAGCTTTCTTT.